Below are 21 T cell receptor beta chains sequenced from a single sample in a study of Ad26.COV2.S vaccination and SARS-CoV-2 variants. Here immunoSEQ multiplex PCR was the method, and the copy in TCRdb shows in-frame clones only, minus some. The table has a few hundred thousand clones, 80% to 90% seen once. Stated treatment: about 20 received Ad26.COV2.S at low or high dose, single or two shots; several received placebo; per-sample allocation not given. Day 63 after the first vaccine or placebo injection was the time point for sampling. The material was peripheral blood, obtained in a trial of Ad26.COV2.S vaccine versus placebo. These receptors all come from a person between 18 and 65 years old who received the Ad26.COV2.S COVID-19 vaccine or a placebo.

V usage is TRBV30 and J usage is TRBJ2-2, with D perhaps matching TRBD1 (7 bases). The CDR3 consists of 13 residues. CDR1 is GTSNPN, CDR2 SVGIG, per germline (reference sequence). The ends were cut back, 4 bases at V and 3 bases at J, with 9 bases in the middle. CDR3 DNA sequence: TGTGCCTGGACAGGGGGGTACACCGGGGAGCTGTTTTTT. It translates to CAWTGGYTGELFF.

CDR3 bases: TGTGCCAGCTCACCATGGGGACTAGCGGATTCCTACGAGCAGTACTTC. It specifies CASSPWGLADSYEQYF. The rearrangement joins TRBV18 to TRBJ2-7, with 11 bases identical to TRBD2. This CDR3 is built from 16 residues. Germline-derived CDR1 and CDR2 are KGHSH and LQKENI. The V segment lost 2 bases and the J segment 1 base; nucleotides outside the gene matches: 4.

CDR3 DNA sequence: TGTGCCAGCAGCTTGCATCAGGGTACAGATACGCAGTATTTT. Protein sequence: CASSLHQGTDTQYF. This chain uses TRBV11-2 with TRBJ2-3, with D tentatively TRBD1 (5 bases). Germline values: CDR1 SGHAT, CDR2 FQNNGV. Trimming left V 3 bases short and J 3 bases short, with 10 bases between. This CDR3 comprises 14 residues.

The rearrangement joins TRBV3-1 (or the pseudogene TRBV3-2) to TRBJ2-5, with 8 bases identical to TRBD2. This CDR3 contains 13 residues. Germline CDR1 LGHDT, CDR2 YNNKEL (reference sequence). The ends lost 8 bases at V and 5 bases at J; junction bases unmatched: 7. The CDR3 sequence is CASVAGTLETQYF. CDR3 nucleotides: TGTGCCAGCGTAGCGGGAACCCTGGAGACCCAGTACTTC.

The chain uses TRBV24-1 and TRBJ1-2, with D unclear. Germline CDR1 reads KGHDR; CDR2 reads SFDVKD. This CDR3 region has 14 residues. The germline V and J ends were trimmed by 5 bases and 2 bases, with 11 bases remaining between them. The DNA of the CDR3 is TGTGCCACCAGTGCCCTGGTATCCAACTATGGCTACACCTTC. Its protein product is CATSALVSNYGYTF.

The rearrangement joins TRBV24-1 to TRBJ2-1, with D possibly matching TRBD1 (6 bases). In germline, CDR1 is KGHDR, CDR2 SFDVKD. CDR3 size: 11 residues. V was pared by 9 bases and J by 5 bases, with 7 bases between. The CDR3 DNA is TGTGCCACCGGACAGCACAATGAGCAGTTCTTC. This translates into CATGQHNEQFF.

The chain uses TRBV5-1 and TRBJ2-7, with 9 bases aligning to TRBD1. This CDR3 comprises 13 residues. Per the germline V gene, CDR1 is SGHRS and CDR2 is YFSETQ. Unmatched junction bases numbered 0, after V lost 0 bases and J lost 5 bases. The CDR3 reads CASSLGTGDEQYF. Written as DNA, the CDR3 is TGCGCCAGCAGCTTGGGGACAGGGGACGAGCAGTACTTC.

The gene calls are TRBV5-1 and TRBJ2-7, with 10 bases aligning to TRBD2. The germline CDR1 and CDR2 sequences are SGHRS and YFSETQ. The CDR3 covers 15 residues. V shed 4 bases, J shed 4 bases, and the junction held 8 bases outside the gene matches. This CDR3 reads CASSPLAGVRYEQYF. CDR3 coding DNA: TGCGCCAGCAGCCCCCTAGCGGGAGTGAGGTACGAGCAGTACTTC. Full variable domain (outside the CDR3, taken from reference TRBV5-1 and TRBJ2-7): KAGVTQTPRYLIKTRGQQVTLSCSPISGHRSVSWYQQTPGQGLQFLFEYFSETQRNKGNFPGRFSGRQFSNSRSEMNVSTLELGDSALYLCASSPLAGVRYEQYFGPGTRLTVT.

This chain uses TRBV28 with TRBJ1-3, with a possible D match to TRBD1 (5 bases). Trimming cost V 10 bases and J 7 bases, with 20 bases left between them. The CDR3 sequence is 14 residues long. CDR1 and CDR2 (germline): MDHEN, SYDVKM. The CDR3 DNA reads TGTGCCACCCTCCTGCGGGGGACCGGGAACACCATATATTTT. Translating it yields CATLLRGTGNTIYF. Supplemented by reference TRBV28 and TRBJ1-3, the full variable domain reads DVKVTQSSRYLVKRTGEKVFLECVQDMDHENMFWYRQDPGLGLRLIYFSYDVKMKEKGDIPEGYSVSREKKERFSLILESASTNQTSMYLCATLLRGTGNTIYFGEGSWLTVV.

As to this clone: Within the sample, other DNA sequences also encode this same CDR3. In nucleotides, the CDR3 is TGCGCCAGCAGCCTAGCCGGGGTCGATACGCAGTATTTT. This sequence encodes CASSLAGVDTQYF. V is TRBV5-1 and J is TRBJ2-3; weak D call: TRBD2 (5 bases). CDR3 length: 13 amino acids. The V end lost 4 bases, the J end lost 6 bases, and 12 bases lay between the germline ends. Germline CDR1 is SGHRS and CDR2 is YFSETQ.

CDR3 in amino acids: CASSVGGETQYF. DNA for the CDR3: TGTGCCAGCAGCGTGGGGGGAGAGACCCAGTACTTC. The chain carries TRBV28 and TRBJ2-5, with D possibly being TRBD2 (6 bases). CDR1 is MDHEN and CDR2 is SYDVKM in the germline V gene. V was pared by 6 bases and J by 4 bases, with 9 bases between. CDR3 size: 12 residues.

The chain recombines TRBV9 with TRBJ1-4, with D possibly being TRBD1 (5 bases). The CDR3 totals 15 residues. V was trimmed by 2 bases and J by 8 bases, leaving 16 bases between them. Germline lookup yields CDR1 SGDLS and CDR2 YYNGEE. CDR3: CASSVFGDGVEKLFF. The CDR3 nucleotides read TGTGCCAGCAGCGTTTTTGGGGACGGGGTAGAAAAACTGTTTTTT.

The rearrangement links TRBV5-5 to TRBJ2-7; 8 bases map to TRBD1. The germline gives CDR1 SGHKS, CDR2 YYEKEE (reference sequence). This CDR3 comprises 16 residues. V shed 2 bases, J shed 0 bases, and the junction held 7 bases outside the gene matches. CDR3 nucleotides: TGTGCCAGCAGCTTCTCGACAGGGGACGACTCCTACGAGCAGTACTTC. Encoded protein: CASSFSTGDDSYEQYF.

This rearrangement joins TRBV5-1 to TRBJ2-7; D possibly uses TRBD1 or TRBD2 (6 bases each). V was pared by 0 bases and J by 0 bases, with 10 bases between. Germline assignment: CDR1 SGHRS and CDR2 YFSETQ. This CDR3 has 15 residues. In DNA, the CDR3 is TGCGCCAGCAGCTTGGGGGGGGACACCTCCTACGAGCAGTACTTC. Translated: CASSLGGDTSYEQYF.

V gene TRBV7-6 combines with J gene TRBJ2-5; 9 nucleotides align to TRBD1. CDR1 and CDR2 from the germline V gene are SGHVS and FNYEAQ. The ends lost 4 bases at V and 4 bases at J; junction bases unmatched: 7. The CDR3 sequence is 15 residues long. In DNA, the CDR3 is TGTGCCAGCAGCTCCAACAGGGGGCTTGGAGAGACCCAGTACTTC. Its translation is CASSSNRGLGETQYF.

This clone was observed once. The chain has TRBV2 and TRBJ2-1, with 7 nucleotides matching TRBD2. Germline V gene sequence: CDR1 SNHLY, CDR2 FYNNEI. CDR3 size: 12 residues. Losses at the gene ends were 8 bases for V and 9 bases for J; bases not matched to a gene: 7. The DNA of the CDR3 is TGTGCCAGCGTTAAACTAGCGCTTGAGCAGTTCTTC. Its translation: CASVKLALEQFF.

The V and J genes are TRBV9 and TRBJ2-2, with D perhaps matching TRBD1 or TRBD2 (7 bases each). The CDR3 is 18 residues long. The germline V gene has CDR1 SGDLS and CDR2 YYNGEE. Trimming shortened V by 4 bases and J by 5 bases, and 24 bases separated the two germline ends. CDR3: CASSPDSWRGRGTGELFF. The CDR3 DNA reads as TGTGCCAGCAGCCCCGACTCTTGGAGGGGGCGGGGGACCGGGGAGCTGTTTTTT.

The chain joins TRBV29-1 to TRBJ1-2; D call uncertain. V lost 0 bases and J lost 0, with 11 bases in between. The CDR3 is 15 residues long. CDR1 is SQVTM and CDR2 is ANQGSEA in the germline V gene. In nucleotides, the CDR3 is TGCAGCGTTGAAGAAAGGAGTTACTCTAACTATGGCTACACCTTC. Residues: CSVEERSYSNYGYTF.

The V gene is TRBV13, the J gene TRBJ1-2; the D gene is possibly TRBD1 (6 bases). V was pared by 5 bases and J by 0 bases, with 22 bases between. The CDR3 has 18 residues. CDR1 is PRHDT, CDR2 FYEKMQ, per germline (reference sequence). The CDR3 loop is CASSPPYYDRRANYGYTF. The CDR3 DNA reads as TGTGCCAGCAGCCCCCCCTACTATGACAGGAGAGCTAACTATGGCTACACCTTC.

The gene calls are TRBV7-2 and TRBJ2-4, with TRBD2 matching over 10 bases. CDR1 is SGHTA, CDR2 FQGNSA, per germline. J gave up 7 bases and V 1 base, and 7 bases lay outside the gene matches. CDR3 size: 16 residues. This chain's CDR3 is CASSLVGLAEANIQYF. The CDR3 DNA follows: TGTGCCAGCAGCTTAGTTGGACTAGCGGAAGCTAACATTCAGTACTTC.

The chain employs TRBV5-4 and TRBJ2-1; TRBD1 aligns across 9 bases. The germline V gene encodes CDR1 SGHNT and CDR2 YYREEE (reference sequence). V trimming: 3 bases; J trimming: 5 bases; junction bases outside the gene matches: 6. There are 15 residues in the CDR3. CDR3 sequence (DNA): TGTGCCAGCAGCTCGTACCGGGACAGGGACAATGAGCAGTTCTTC. This sequence encodes CASSSYRDRDNEQFF. Together with reference TRBV5-4 and TRBJ2-1, the CDR3 gives the full variable domain: ETGVTQSPTHLIKTRGQQVTLRCSSQSGHNTVSWYQQALGQGPQFIFQYYREEENGRGNFPPRFSGLQFPNYSSELNVNALELDDSALYLCASSSYRDRDNEQFFGPGTRLTVL.